The clone carrying this T cell receptor (beta chain) was seen many times. Its antigen remains unknown. Researchers tagged individual cDNA molecules with unique molecular identifiers. Each CDR3 protein gets one entry after TCRdb re-called the 5' RACE reads with MiXCR. The data show more than 80,000 distinct CDR3 sequences, around 17% seen once. CDR1 is MNHEY, CDR2 SMNVEV, per germline (reference sequence). This CDR3 is 15 amino acids long. Trimming removed 5 bases from V and 6 bases from J; junction bases left unmatched: 4. This specimen comes from a study of early T cells in non-severe SARS-CoV-2 infection. Study summary: Sequenced material consisted of bulk RNA (from unsorted whole blood), and chains were unpaired.

Broader study findings: Using VDJdb, the matching emphasized anti-spike CD8 responses while missing private and CD4 specificities.

The specimen was whole blood. The V gene is TRBV27, the J gene TRBJ2-3, with TRBD2 matching over 14 bases. The sequence was obtained from an adult who was a healthcare worker with PCR-confirmed SARS-CoV-2 infection or an uninfected control (not recorded which). The CDR3 loop is CASSPRTSGRDTQYF. The CDR3 coding sequence is TGTGCCAGCAGTCCGCGGACTAGCGGGAGGGATACGCAGTATTTT.